The rows below give T cell receptor beta chains drawn from one sample of a study of CD8+ T cells in alopecia areata. Only in-frame clones appear in the TCRdb table, and some are missing; sequencing was by immunoSEQ multiplex PCR. Of roughly 250,000 clones in the sample, around 67% are singletons; the top ten hold more than 0.95%. The sequencing here drew on CD4+ T cells sorted from blood, taken at week 0. The origin of the receptors is a human donor with alopecia areata. Both conserved end residues are part of each CDR3. The D gene is left open where the match is weak. A clone size is listed for some rows: how often the clone was seen (once, few, many), or a class if it is expanded.

J	D	size	V	CDR3	DNA
TRBJ1-2	TRBD1	NA	TRBV2	CASGDRGGYGYTF	TGTGCCAGCGGTGACAGGGGAGGCTATGGCTACACCTTC
TRBJ2-1	TRBD2	few	TRBV13	CASSLVGRVGEQFF	TGTGCCAGCAGCTTAGTGGGGAGGGTGGGTGAGCAGTTCTTC
TRBJ2-1	NA	many	TRBV15	CATSGSYNEQFF	TGTGCCACCAGCGGGAGCTACAATGAGCAGTTCTTC
TRBJ2-7	NA	few	TRBV4-1	CASSQEGTLYF	TGCGCCAGCAGCCAAGAGGGAACTTTGTACTTC
TRBJ2-1	NA	NA	TRBV25-1	CASRDTTYNEQFF	TGTGCCAGCAGGGACACCACATACAATGAGCAGTTCTTC
TRBJ2-7	TRBD2	NA	TRBV10-3	CAIPLSGGSYEQYF	TGTGCCATCCCTCTTAGCGGGGGATCCTACGAGCAGTACTTC
TRBJ2-7	TRBD2	once	TRBV6-5	CASSYSMTSGSYEQYF	TGTGCCAGCAGTTACTCGATGACTAGCGGCTCCTACGAGCAGTACTTC
TRBJ2-4	NA	NA	TRBV6-5	CASSYSGRLAKNIQYF	TGTGCCAGCAGTTACTCGGGCAGACTAGCCAAAAACATTCAGTACTTC
TRBJ2-1	NA	once	TRBV7-9	CASSIRQEVNEQFF	TGTGCCAGCAGCATACGACAGGAGGTGAATGAGCAGTTCTTC
TRBJ2-2	NA	NA	TRBV4-1	CASSQPVNRVTPGELFF	TGCGCCAGCAGCCAACCTGTCAACAGGGTTACTCCCGGGGAGCTGTTTTTT